Shown below are 9 T cell receptor beta chains from a single sample sequenced in a study of graft-versus-host responses after intestinal transplantation. The data were produced by immunoSEQ multiplex PCR, yet TCRdb's version contains in-frame clones alone and is incomplete. The profile shows approximately 28,000 clones, around 90% of them singletons. Material: PBMCs, obtained around 460 days after intestinal transplantation. Receptors originate from a human patient who received an intestinal transplant, so some T cells may come from the graft donor.

The chain couples TRBV28 to TRBJ2-7; no reliable D call. V lost 2 bases and J 2 bases, leaving 1 base between the germline ends. Germline V gene lookup returns CDR1 MDHEN and CDR2 SYDVKM. The CDR3 length is 11 residues. CDR3 sequence: CASSLTYEQYF. DNA for the CDR3: TGTGCCAGCAGTTTAACCTACGAGCAGTACTTC. The variable domain in full, completed from reference TRBV28 and TRBJ2-7, reads DVKVTQSSRYLVKRTGEKVFLECVQDMDHENMFWYRQDPGLGLRLIYFSYDVKMKEKGDIPEGYSVSREKKERFSLILESASTNQTSMYLCASSLTYEQYFGPGTRLTVT.

This rearrangement joins TRBV5-6 to TRBJ1-1, with unresolved D. The CDR3 loop spans 15 amino acids. With 0 bases removed from V and 0 bases from J, the gap between germline ends came to 9 bases. The germline gives CDR1 SGHDT, CDR2 YYEEEE. CDR3 sequence (DNA): TGTGCCAGCAGCTTGGTAGGTATCATGAACACTGAAGCTTTCTTT. The encoded protein is CASSLVGIMNTEAFF.

This chain uses TRBV14 with TRBJ2-5, with 7 bases matching TRBD1. The end of the DNA aligns better with TRBJ2-7, so the J call may be wrong. From germline, CDR1 is SGHDN and CDR2 FVKESK. The CDR3 has 15 amino acids. The CDR3 DNA sequence: TGTGCCAGCAGCCAAGAGACAGGGAACTCCTACGAGCAGTACTTC. Its protein is CASSQETGNSYEQYF.

The table lists this clone with a count of one. The chain employs TRBV28 and TRBJ2-1, with D possibly TRBD1 on 5 matching bases. From germline, CDR1 is MDHEN and CDR2 SYDVKM. V was trimmed by 4 bases and J by 13 bases, leaving 14 bases between them. The length of the CDR3 is 12 residues. The CDR3 coding sequence is TGTGCCAGCAGTTATGGGGCAGGGTTACAGTTCTTC. Translating it yields CASSYGAGLQFF.

This clone has just one count. The chain links TRBV5-4 to TRBJ2-3, with D possibly being TRBD1 (5 bases). Germline V gene sequence: CDR1 SGHNT, CDR2 YYREEE (reference sequence). The CDR3 runs 14 residues. Trimming took 3 bases from V and 3 from J, leaving 11 bases between them. The CDR3 spells CASSWTDSTDTQYF. Here the CDR3 DNA reads TGTGCCAGCAGCTGGACCGACAGTACAGATACGCAGTATTTT.

The chain joins TRBV27 to TRBJ2-7, with TRBD2 as a possible D gene (6 bases). The CDR3 loop spans 15 amino acids. Looked up from germline, CDR1 is MNHEY and CDR2 is SMNVEV (reference sequence). V was clipped by 5 bases and J by 2 bases, with 16 bases between them. This chain's CDR3 is CASSPLPPGAYEQYF. The CDR3 DNA follows: TGTGCCAGCAGTCCCCTCCCCCCGGGGGCCTACGAGCAGTACTTC.

CDR3: CASRETGNQPQHF. The CDR3 DNA reads TGTGCCAGCAGGGAAACAGGGAATCAGCCCCAGCATTTT. The chain uses TRBV2 and TRBJ1-5; tentatively, D is TRBD1 (6 bases). The CDR3 covers 13 residues. Trimming took off 6 bases at V and 4 bases at J, with 10 bases between the two ends. The germline gives CDR1 SNHLY, CDR2 FYNNEI.

This sequence joins TRBV7-9 and TRBJ1-1, with TRBD1 matching over 11 bases. Germline trimming cut 3 bases from V and 5 bases from J; bases unmatched to any gene: 5. The CDR3 covers 15 residues. Germline V CDR1 and CDR2: SEHNR, FQNEAQ (reference sequence). The CDR3 is CASSFGGTGGTEAFF. The CDR3 DNA follows: TGTGCCAGCAGCTTCGGAGGGACAGGGGGAACTGAAGCTTTCTTT. The whole variable domain, remainder taken from reference TRBV7-9 and TRBJ1-1, is DTGVSQNPRHKITKRGQNVTFRCDPISEHNRLYWYRQTLGQGPEFLTYFQNEAQLEKSRLLSDRFSAERPKGSFSTLEIQRTEQGDSAMYLCASSFGGTGGTEAFFGQGTRLTVV.

The chain links TRBV7-6 to TRBJ1-6; D possibly corresponds to TRBD1 (5 bases). Germline V gene sequence: CDR1 SGHVS, CDR2 FNYEAQ. The V gene lost 0 bases and the J gene lost 9 bases, with 21 bases spanning the gap. The CDR3 runs 18 residues. CDR3 bases: TGTGCCAGCAGCTTAGCACCCCCTAGGCAGGGTCTGAGTTCACCCCTCCACTTT. Protein: CASSLAPPRQGLSSPLHF.